This T cell receptor (beta chain) was recovered during a study of T cells in Graves' hyperthyroidism and ophthalmopathy. RNA transcripts were the template for amplifying TCR beta CDR3 regions. First-round RT-PCR of the TCR CDR3 relied on the HTBI primer set. Via MiXCR, TCRdb re-called the multiplex PCR reads, giving one row per CDR3 protein. The repertoire holds around 440,000 distinct CDR3 sequences, with around 16% as singletons. Stability of Graves' hyperthyroidism was defined as absent ophthalmopathy progression within 18 months. Hyperthyroidism had been newly diagnosed in patients aged 18 to 65, and its duration was under 2 months. PBMCs came from 8.5 to 10 ml fresh peripheral blood. On this clonotype: Its cognate antigen is unknown.

V lost 3 bases and J lost 0, with 10 bases in between. This CDR3 is 15 amino acids long. The germline V gene encodes CDR1 SGDLS and CDR2 YYNGEE. Broader study findings: Most thyroid clonotypes that were expanded above 0.001 also turned up in blood.

The specimen sequenced was blood. V is TRBV9 and J is TRBJ1-5; no firm D call. The receptor was derived from a woman under 30 with Graves' hyperthyroidism. The CDR3 DNA reads as TGTGCCAGCAGCGCGACCCACTATAGCAATCAGCCCCAGCATTTT. Amino acid sequence: CASSATHYSNQPQHF.